This is a list of T cell receptor beta chains from one sample in a study of blood T cell repertoires in COVID-19. The data were produced by immunoSEQ multiplex PCR, yet TCRdb's version contains in-frame clones alone and is incomplete. The sample includes about 280,000 clones, roughly 90% of them seen just once. The specimen sequenced was PBMCs or T cells enriched from blood (not recorded which). The source of these receptors is a woman under 30 with acute COVID-19. Both conserved end residues are part of each CDR3. D genes are given only for firm matches. Not all rows give a size; the values are once, few, many and, for expanded clones, a class.

TRBJ1-2 | . | TRBV5-1 | . | CASTSFGAVEGSKSYGYTF | TGCGCCAGCACCTCATTCGGGGCAGTGGAGGGTTCTAAGAGCTATGGCTACACCTTC
TRBJ2-7 | once | TRBV7-9 | TRBD1 | CASSLTGQGNFHEQYF | TGTGCCAGCAGCCTAACGGGACAGGGGAATTTCCACGAGCAGTACTTC
TRBJ2-1 | . | TRBV4-1 | TRBD1 | CASSHEQGTPYNEQFF | TGCGCCAGCAGCCATGAACAGGGGACCCCTTACAATGAGCAGTTCTTC
TRBJ1-2 | . | TRBV5-1 | . | CASSLGQSYGYTF | TGCGCCAGCAGCTTGGGACAGTCCTATGGCTACACCTTC
TRBJ2-1 | . | TRBV29-1 | TRBD2 | CSVDGLAGVKGEQFF | TGCAGCGTTGACGGACTAGCGGGAGTAAAAGGTGAGCAGTTCTTC
TRBJ2-1 | . | TRBV7-2 | TRBD2 | CASSKTSGYNEQFF | TGTGCCAGCAGCAAGACTAGCGGATACAATGAGCAGTTCTTC
TRBJ1-5 | . | TRBV2 | . | CASRTGYGWDQPQHF | TGTGCCAGCAGAACGGGGTACGGGTGGGATCAGCCCCAGCATTTT
TRBJ2-7 | . | TRBV30 | TRBD2 | CAWSPAGGNEQYF | TGTGCCTGGAGTCCGGCGGGGGGGAACGAGCAGTACTTC
TRBJ2-1 | . | TRBV5-4 | . | CASSLAHEQFF | TGTGCCAGCAGCCTCGCGCATGAGCAGTTCTTC
TRBJ2-1 | . | TRBV7-9 | . | CASSMRTYNEQFF | TGTGCCAGCAGCATGAGGACCTACAATGAGCAGTTCTTC
TRBJ2-7 | . | TRBV7-9 | TRBD1 | CASSSGQGLSEQYF | TGTGCCAGCAGCTCAGGACAGGGTTTGAGCGAGCAGTACTTC
TRBJ1-1 | . | TRBV6-5 | TRBD1 | CASSSGQGLFGAFF | TGTGCCAGCAGTTCGGGACAGGGACTTTTTGGGGCTTTCTTT
TRBJ2-7 | few | TRBV20-1 | TRBD2 | CSVAGGYEQYF | TGCAGTGTTGCGGGGGGCTACGAGCAGTACTTC
TRBJ2-7 | . | TRBV15 | TRBD1 | CATSSPQIGTGISYEQYF | TGTGCCACCAGCAGTCCCCAAATCGGGACAGGGATATCCTACGAGCAGTACTTC
TRBJ1-4 | . | TRBV6-2/TRBV6-3 | . | CASSYSGLGLTNEKLFF | TGTGCCAGCAGTTACTCAGGATTGGGCTTAACTAATGAAAAACTGTTTTTT
TRBJ1-4 | . | TRBV18 | . | CASSPRGGGTNEKLFF | TGTGCCAGCTCACCGCGGGGTGGTGGTACTAATGAAAAACTGTTTTTT
TRBJ2-1 | . | TRBV11-2 | . | CASSFFYNEQFF | TGTGCCAGCAGCTTCTTCTACAATGAGCAGTTCTTC
TRBJ1-6 | . | TRBV4-3 | TRBD1 | CASSQGTGVYNSPLHF | TGCGCCAGCAGCCAAGGGACAGGGGTCTATAATTCACCCCTCCACTTT
TRBJ2-1 | . | TRBV18 | . | CASSPEEGGPLNEQFF | TGTGCCAGCTCACCAGAAGAAGGAGGGCCACTCAATGAGCAGTTCTTC
TRBJ1-1 | . | TRBV19 | . | CASSLGQNTEAFF | TGTGCCAGTAGTTTGGGACAGAACACTGAAGCTTTCTTT
TRBJ2-7 | . | TRBV29-1 | TRBD1 | CSVEVGPDRGYEQYF | TGCAGCGTTGAAGTCGGCCCCGACAGGGGGTACGAGCAGTACTTC
TRBJ2-1 | . | TRBV6-5 | . | CASRTVSYNEQFF | TGTGCCAGCAGGACTGTGTCCTACAATGAGCAGTTCTTC
TRBJ1-4 | . | TRBV5-5 | . | CASSLGGRLEGEKLFF | TGTGCCAGCAGCTTGGGTGGCAGGCTTGAGGGTGAAAAACTGTTTTTT
TRBJ2-7 | . | TRBV6-2/TRBV6-3 | TRBD2 | CASSYFSGSAYEQYF | TGTGCCAGCAGTTACTTTAGCGGGTCTGCCTACGAGCAGTACTTC
TRBJ2-1 | . | TRBV7-2 | TRBD1 | CASSKTGRNEQFF | TGTGCCAGCAGCAAGACAGGGCGGAATGAGCAGTTCTTC
TRBJ1-1 | . | TRBV30 | TRBD1 | CAWSHRGNTEAFF | TGTGCCTGGAGTCACAGGGGAAACACTGAAGCTTTCTTT